This entry describes one TCR beta chain. Its target is unknown. The protocol was immunoSEQ multiplex PCR, while the TCRdb copy is restricted to in-frame clones and leaves out a portion. Of hundreds of thousands of clones in the sample, just over 95% were seen once. V trimming: 5 bases; J trimming: 7 bases; junction bases outside the gene matches: 3. Germline CDR1 is LGHNA and CDR2 is YNFKEQ. This CDR3 is 13 amino acids long. The data derive from a study of shared clonotypes between healthy human individuals. General study findings and limits: An expected dependence of interdonor clonotype sharing on sequencing depth was noted. Clonotypes shared by all four sorted-subset donors had higher generation probabilities than non-shared clonotypes. Larger richness was generally estimated for naive than memory subsets.

Naive CD8 cells comprised CD45RO-negative, CCR7-positively selected cells, excluding terminally differentiated effector memory CD45RA+ cells. Nashville, Tennessee was home to all donors, each a Caucasian adult. The specimen was naive CD8+ T cells sorted from blood. This sequence originates from a man between 25 and 39 years old in good health. J is TRBJ2-1 and V is TRBV4-2; TRBD2 matches at 9 bases. CDR3 in amino acids: CASSGGRVNEQFF. In nucleotides, the CDR3 is TGTGCCAGCAGCGGCGGGAGGGTGAATGAGCAGTTCTTC.